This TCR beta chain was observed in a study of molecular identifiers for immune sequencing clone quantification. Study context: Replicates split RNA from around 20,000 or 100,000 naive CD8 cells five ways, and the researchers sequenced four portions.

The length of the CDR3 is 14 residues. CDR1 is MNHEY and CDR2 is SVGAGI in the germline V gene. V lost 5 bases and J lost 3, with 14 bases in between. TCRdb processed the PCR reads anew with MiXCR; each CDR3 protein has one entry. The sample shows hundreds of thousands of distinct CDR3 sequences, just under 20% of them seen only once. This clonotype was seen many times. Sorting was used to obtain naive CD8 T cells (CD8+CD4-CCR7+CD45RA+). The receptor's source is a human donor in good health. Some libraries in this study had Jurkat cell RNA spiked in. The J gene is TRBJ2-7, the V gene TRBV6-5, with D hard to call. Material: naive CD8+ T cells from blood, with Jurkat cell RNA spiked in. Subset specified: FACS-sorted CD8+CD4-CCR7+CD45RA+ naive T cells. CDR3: CASSTRTGVYEQYF. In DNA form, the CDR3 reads TGTGCCAGCAGTACCCGGACGGGCGTCTACGAGCAGTACTTC.